The present T cell receptor beta chain was sequenced within a study of T cell changes during pregnancy in multiple sclerosis. Germline assignment: CDR1 SGHNT and CDR2 YYREEE (reference sequence). There are 14 residues in the CDR3. V lost 4 bases, J lost 4 bases, and 4 bases stayed unmatched. The protocol was immunoSEQ multiplex PCR, while the TCRdb copy is restricted to in-frame clones and leaves out a portion. The data show about 84,000 clones, approximately 95% seen once. The sample in question was peripheral blood, obtained in the second trimester of pregnancy. The V call is TRBV5-4, the J call TRBJ1-2; TRBD1 aligns across 10 bases. The clonotype comes from a female donor in good health, enrolled as a control in a pregnancy study. The CDR3 region has the DNA TGTGCCAGCAGCAACCGGGACAGGGGCTATGGCTACACCTTC. Its protein is CASSNRDRGYGYTF. The whole variable domain, filled in from reference TRBV5-4 and TRBJ1-2, reads ETGVTQSPTHLIKTRGQQVTLRCSSQSGHNTVSWYQQALGQGPQFIFQYYREEENGRGNFPPRFSGLQFPNYSSELNVNALELDDSALYLCASSNRDRGYGYTFGSGTRLTVV.